The clone carrying this T cell receptor beta chain was recorded a few times. The antigen remains unidentified. Germline V gene data show CDR1 as SGDLS and CDR2 as YYNGEE. The ends were cut back, 5 bases at V and 8 bases at J, with 22 bases in the middle. The CDR3 loop spans 15 amino acids. Time point: persistent/refractory GD, antithyroid drugs over 5 years with positive TRAb. Generation of the TCR library employed RNA extracted from PBMCs. Patients hailed from an endocrinology department in Xi'an, China. This record belongs to a study of regulatory T cells in long-lasting Graves disease. The study, taken as a whole, reports: Preferential use of TRBV28, TRBJ1-2 and TRBJ2-5 was seen in persistent disease. Sample size was small, which may have lowered accuracy.

Relying on iRepertoire HTBI primers and Arm-PCR of CDR3 regions, the team built TCR beta libraries. TCRdb itself ran the multiplex PCR reads through MiXCR, one entry per CDR3 protein. The table has roughly 500,000 distinct CDR3 sequences, about 22% seen once. The TCR originated in a female donor with Graves disease. The starting material was peripheral blood mononuclear cells (PBMCs), obtained when the disease was refractory, from a patient treated with antithyroid drugs. The V call is TRBV9, the J call TRBJ1-2; D is unclear. CDR3 DNA: TGTGCCAGCAGTGAGGGTTCCGCGTATGCCGGGGGCTACACCTTC. Translation: CASSEGSAYAGGYTF.